The table lists the clone carrying this TCR beta chain with many counts. No antigen is known for it. Trimming pared 7 bases from V and 6 bases from J, leaving 18 bases between. CDR1 LNHDA and CDR2 SQIVND come from the germline V gene (reference sequence). CDR3 length equals 14 residues. The authors amplified TCR beta CDR3 regions, and they did so from RNA transcripts for repertoire sequencing. HTBI primers were used in a first-round RT-PCR, which preceded a second-round multiplex PCR. TCRdb independently ran MiXCR on the multiplex PCR reads; one entry per CDR3 protein. There are 150,000 to 200,000 distinct CDR3 sequences in the sample; roughly two fifths occur only once, and approximately 8.9% lies in the top ten. The data stem from a study of Graves' ophthalmopathy and Graves' hyperthyroidism. Overall study: At the time of initial diagnosis and before any treatment, peripheral blood was collected. General study findings and limits: Blood repertoires reportedly contained most expanded thyroid clonotypes above 0.001 frequency.

The sequencing sample was made of peripheral blood. The TCR originated in a man aged 25 to 40 with Graves' ophthalmopathy. The J gene is TRBJ1-1, the V gene TRBV19; D not resolved. The CDR3 DNA follows: TGTGCCAGTAAAGTACAGTCGGGAACGGCTGAAGCTTTCTTT. It specifies CASKVQSGTAEAFF.